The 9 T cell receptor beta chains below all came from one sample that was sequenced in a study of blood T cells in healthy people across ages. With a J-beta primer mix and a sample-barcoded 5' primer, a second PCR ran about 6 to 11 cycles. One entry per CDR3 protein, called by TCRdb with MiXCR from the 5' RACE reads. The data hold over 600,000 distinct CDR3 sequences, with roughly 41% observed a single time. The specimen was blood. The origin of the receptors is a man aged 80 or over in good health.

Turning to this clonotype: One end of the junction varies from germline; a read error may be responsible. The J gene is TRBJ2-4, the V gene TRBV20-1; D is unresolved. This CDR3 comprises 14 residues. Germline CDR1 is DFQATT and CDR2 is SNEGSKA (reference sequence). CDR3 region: CSARDPGVGNIQYF. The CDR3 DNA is TGCAGTGCTAGAGATCCAGGAGTAGGGAACATCCAGTACTTC.

The CDR3: CASSDPASNTEAFF. CDR3 bases: TGTGCCAGCAGTGACCCAGCTTCCAACACTGAAGCTTTCTTT. The V call is TRBV6-2 or TRBV6-3, the J call TRBJ1-1; D unclear. The V end was cut by 5 bases, the J end by 2 bases, with 12 bases between. The CDR3 consists of 14 residues. Germline values: CDR1 MNHEY, CDR2 SVGEGT.

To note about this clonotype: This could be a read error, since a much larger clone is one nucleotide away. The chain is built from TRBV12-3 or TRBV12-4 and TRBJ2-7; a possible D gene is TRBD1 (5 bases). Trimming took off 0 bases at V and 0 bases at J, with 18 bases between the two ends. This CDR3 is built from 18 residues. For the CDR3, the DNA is TGTGCCAGCAGTTTAGCAATACCCGACAGTGTCCTCTCCTACGAGCAGTACTTC. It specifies CASSLAIPDSVLSYEQYF.

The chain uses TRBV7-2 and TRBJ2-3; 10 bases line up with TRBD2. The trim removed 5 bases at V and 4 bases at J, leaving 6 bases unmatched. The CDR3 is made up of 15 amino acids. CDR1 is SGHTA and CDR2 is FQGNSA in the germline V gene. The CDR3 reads CASSPWTSGADTQYF. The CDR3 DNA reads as TGTGCCAGCAGCCCGTGGACTAGCGGCGCAGATACGCAGTATTTT.

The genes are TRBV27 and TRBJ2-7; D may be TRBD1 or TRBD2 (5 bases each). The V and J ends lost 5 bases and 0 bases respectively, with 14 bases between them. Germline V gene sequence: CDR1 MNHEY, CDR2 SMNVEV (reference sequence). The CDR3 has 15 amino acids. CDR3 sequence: CASSPHGASSYEQYF. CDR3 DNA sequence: TGTGCCAGCAGTCCCCACGGGGCAAGCTCCTACGAGCAGTACTTC.

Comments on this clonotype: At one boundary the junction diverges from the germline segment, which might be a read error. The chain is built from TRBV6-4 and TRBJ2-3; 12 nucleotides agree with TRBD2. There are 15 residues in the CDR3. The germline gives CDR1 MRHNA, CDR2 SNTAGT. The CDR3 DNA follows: TGCGCCAGCAGTGCTAGCGGGGGGGCCACAGATACGCAGTATTTT. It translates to CASSASGGATDTQYF.

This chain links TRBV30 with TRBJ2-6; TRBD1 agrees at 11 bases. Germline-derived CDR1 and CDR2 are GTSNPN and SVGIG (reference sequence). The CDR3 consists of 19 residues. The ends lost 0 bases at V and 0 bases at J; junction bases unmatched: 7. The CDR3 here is CAWSVLIGTGGSGANVLTF. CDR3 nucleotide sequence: TGTGCCTGGAGTGTACTTATTGGGACAGGGGGCTCTGGGGCCAACGTCCTGACTTTC.

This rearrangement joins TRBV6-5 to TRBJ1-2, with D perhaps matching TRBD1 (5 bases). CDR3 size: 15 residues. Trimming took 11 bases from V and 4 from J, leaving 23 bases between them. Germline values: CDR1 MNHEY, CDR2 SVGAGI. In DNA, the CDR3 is TGTGCCTGCGGATGGGACCAACAGACGACCTATGGCTACACCTTC. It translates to CACGWDQQTTYGYTF.

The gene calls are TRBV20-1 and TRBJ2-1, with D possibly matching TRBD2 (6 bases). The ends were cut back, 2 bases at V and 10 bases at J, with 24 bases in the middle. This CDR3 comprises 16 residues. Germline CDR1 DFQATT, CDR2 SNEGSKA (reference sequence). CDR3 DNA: TGCAGTGCTAGAACCTGGGACTCCCCCGCGGGCAGCGAGCAGTTCTTC. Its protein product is CSARTWDSPAGSEQFF.